Included here is one TCR beta chain sequence, with context. No antigen is known for it. This entry comes from a study of regulatory T cells in long-lasting Graves disease. Study details: Persistent cases were those of Graves' disease that involved over 5 years of antithyroid drugs with positive TSH receptor antibodies.

Both iRepertoire HTBI primers and Arm-PCR of CDR3 regions were used to build the TCR beta libraries. TCRdb redid the calling of the multiplex PCR reads with MiXCR, one entry per CDR3 protein. The sample has 350,000 to 500,000 distinct CDR3 sequences; over 20% are singletons. Germline trimming cut 6 bases from V and 6 bases from J; bases unmatched to any gene: 3. CDR1 SGHAT and CDR2 FQNNGV come from the germline V gene. The CDR3 runs 13 residues. Study-wide results and caveats: Persistent disease samples used TRBV28, TRBJ1-2 and TRBJ2-5 preferentially.

Time point described: persistent/refractory GD, antithyroid drugs over 5 years with positive TRAb. RNA from PBMCs was the source of the TCR library. American Thyroid Association guidelines defined Graves' disease diagnosis. Sequences were derived from peripheral blood mononuclear cells (PBMCs), sampled when the disease was refractory, from a patient treated with antithyroid drugs. The sequence was collected from a female donor with Graves disease. The chain uses TRBV11-2 and TRBJ2-2, with TRBD1 identical over 8 bases. Here the CDR3 reads CASRLQGAGELFF. For the CDR3, the DNA is TGTGCCAGCAGGTTACAGGGGGCCGGGGAGCTGTTTTTT.